The 23 T cell receptor beta chains below all came from one sample that was sequenced in a study of PD-1 blockade in classical Hodgkin lymphoma. This sample's time point: cycle 4 day 1 (C4D1), after 6 weeks of nivolumab. Each patient experienced a relapse that followed autologous stem cell transplantation, and brentuximab vedotin exposure varied. The repertoire was sequenced with immunoSEQ multiplex PCR; TCRdb's copy has only in-frame clones and lacks some. The table lists 20,000 to 25,000 clones, 70% to 75% of them singletons. This sample comprised peripheral blood mononuclear cells (PBMCs), obtained before the fourth cycle of nivolumab. The receptors come from a human donor with classical Hodgkin lymphoma.

The CDR3: CASRPDRGQGTGELFF. In DNA, the CDR3 is TGTGCCAGCAGACCCGACAGGGGGCAGGGCACCGGGGAGCTGTTTTTT. The chain uses TRBV25-1 and TRBJ2-2; TRBD1 agrees at 10 bases. Trimming cost V 6 bases and J 4 bases; bases outside gene matches: 8. Germline V gene sequence: CDR1 MGHDK, CDR2 SYGVNS. The CDR3 length is 16 residues.

V and J are TRBV9 and TRBJ2-2; D possibly uses TRBD1 or TRBD2 (5 bases each). Looked up from germline, CDR1 is SGDLS and CDR2 is YYNGEE. CDR3 size: 16 residues. V was cut by 0 bases and J by 9 bases, with 18 bases left in between. The CDR3 is CASSVGQGTPSRELFF. CDR3 bases: TGTGCCAGCAGCGTAGGACAAGGGACGCCTAGTCGGGAGCTGTTTTTT.

As DNA, the CDR3 is TGTGCCAGCAGTGAATTTTGGCAGGGCTACGAGCAGTACTTC. Amino acids: CASSEFWQGYEQYF. This chain connects TRBV25-1 to TRBJ2-7; the D gene is possibly TRBD1 (5 bases). Germline V CDR1 and CDR2: MGHDK, SYGVNS. The CDR3 has 14 residues. With 1 base removed from V and 3 bases from J, the gap between germline ends came to 10 bases.

This clone was detected only a few times. V gene TRBV19 combines with J gene TRBJ1-2; D may be TRBD1 (6 bases). The CDR3 contains 15 residues. Trimming took off 6 bases at V and 4 bases at J, with 18 bases between the two ends. Looked up from germline, CDR1 is LNHDA and CDR2 is SQIVND (reference sequence). Here the CDR3 reads CASRLIVGGAYGYTF. The CDR3 DNA reads TGTGCCAGTAGACTCATTGTGGGGGGCGCCTATGGCTACACCTTC.

The V call is TRBV7-2, the J call TRBJ2-5; TRBD2 aligns across 8 bases. This CDR3 region has 15 residues. CDR1 is SGHTA and CDR2 is FQGNSA in the germline V gene. V lost 1 base, J lost 0 bases, and 1 base stayed unmatched. The DNA for the CDR3 is TGTGCCAGCAGCTTAGGCGGGGGGAACCAAGAGACCCAGTACTTC. This translates into CASSLGGGNQETQYF.

The gene calls are TRBV19 and TRBJ1-1; 9 nucleotides align to TRBD1. Unmatched junction bases numbered 12, after V lost 8 bases and J lost 8 bases. The CDR3 is 14 amino acids. Looked up from germline, CDR1 is LNHDA and CDR2 is SQIVND (reference sequence). The CDR3, as DNA: TGTGCCAGTTCCTATTCTGCCGGGACAGGGGAAGCTTTCTTT. Amino acids: CASSYSAGTGEAFF.

J is TRBJ2-7 and V is TRBV6-5, with 8 bases that match TRBD1. The CDR3 runs to 14 residues. CDR1 is MNHEY and CDR2 is SVGAGI in the germline V gene. Trimming cost V 2 bases and J 7 bases; bases outside gene matches: 7. CDR3 protein: CASSYRTGIWEQYF. CDR3 DNA sequence: TGTGCCAGCAGTTACAGGACAGGGATCTGGGAGCAGTACTTC.

CDR3 residues: CAWSIGGSDTEAFF. For the CDR3, the DNA is TGTGCCTGGAGTATTGGCGGTTCGGACACTGAAGCTTTCTTT. The chain has TRBV30 and TRBJ1-1; D is unresolved. Trimming shortened V by 2 bases and J by 3 bases, and 13 bases separated the two germline ends. CDR3 length equals 14 residues. Germline V gene sequence: CDR1 GTSNPN, CDR2 SVGIG (reference sequence).

The gene calls are TRBV7-2 and TRBJ2-1; a weak D match, TRBD2 (6 bases). V was pared by 2 bases and J by 3 bases, with 14 bases between. Germline V gene lookup returns CDR1 SGHTA and CDR2 FQGNSA. The CDR3 sequence is 16 residues long. Here the CDR3 DNA reads TGTGCCAGCAGCTTAAGCGGGTCAGGACTCTACAATGAGCAGTTCTTC. Amino acids: CASSLSGSGLYNEQFF.

The CDR3 is CASSIQVAGNTIYF. CDR3 in DNA: TGTGCCAGTAGTATTCAGGTTGCTGGAAACACCATATATTTT. V and J are TRBV19 and TRBJ1-3; no clear D. Germline V lookup: CDR1 LNHDA, CDR2 SQIVND (reference sequence). The length of the CDR3 is 14 residues. V shed 3 bases and J shed 2 bases, with 8 bases lying between them.

This clone was detected only once. The chain carries TRBV10-3 and TRBJ2-5; 8 positions match TRBD2. The V gene's germline CDR1 is ENHRY and CDR2 SYGVKD. Losses at the gene ends were 5 bases for V and 4 bases for J; bases not matched to a gene: 12. CDR3 length: 16 residues. This CDR3 is CAISSGGLGLRETQYF. The CDR3 DNA follows: TGTGCCATCAGTAGCGGGGGATTAGGTTTGCGAGAGACCCAGTACTTC.

This rearrangement joins TRBV19 to TRBJ2-7, with 8 bases fitting TRBD2. The CDR3 runs to 14 residues. The V segment lost 4 bases and the J segment 2 bases; nucleotides outside the gene matches: 4. Germline CDR1 reads LNHDA; CDR2 reads SQIVND (reference sequence). This chain's CDR3 is CASSKGTRTYEQYF. The DNA for the CDR3 is TGTGCCAGTAGTAAAGGGACTAGAACCTACGAGCAGTACTTC.

CDR3 region: CASSMTRYGYTF. CDR3 DNA: TGTGCCAGTAGTATGACAAGATATGGCTACACCTTC. This sequence joins TRBV19 and TRBJ1-2, with no clear D. V dropped 3 bases and J dropped 5 bases, with 7 bases sitting between them. The CDR3 has 12 residues. CDR1 and CDR2 (germline): LNHDA, SQIVND (reference sequence).

The V call is TRBV4-3, the J call TRBJ2-7, with D possibly matching TRBD2 (5 bases). Per the germline V gene, CDR1 is LGHNA and CDR2 is YSLEER. The CDR3 spans 14 residues. Trimming removed 4 bases at V and 4 bases at J, with 14 bases between. The CDR3 DNA reads as TGCGCCAGCAGCCTTAATTCCAGGACTTACGAGCAGTACTTC. This gives the protein CASSLNSRTYEQYF.

V and J are TRBV18 and TRBJ1-3; D not certain. V dropped 0 bases and J dropped 1 base, with 1 base sitting between them. The germline V gene has CDR1 KGHSH and CDR2 LQKENI. The CDR3 runs to 13 residues. CDR3 sequence reads: CASSPPSGNTIYF. CDR3 nucleotides: TGTGCCAGCTCACCACCATCTGGAAACACCATATATTTT.

The genes are TRBV2 and TRBJ1-2; a possible D gene is TRBD1 (6 bases). V was cut by 8 bases and J by 8 bases, with 18 bases left in between. The CDR3 totals 13 residues. Germline values: CDR1 SNHLY, CDR2 FYNNEI. Here the CDR3 reads CASRVDGGWGYTF. The CDR3 DNA reads as TGTGCCAGCCGTGTTGATGGGGGCTGGGGCTACACCTTC. Together with reference TRBV2 and TRBJ1-2, the CDR3 gives the full variable domain: EPEVTQTPSHQVTQMGQEVILRCVPISNHLYFYWYRQILGQKVEFLVSFYNNEISEKSEIFDDQFSVERPDGSNFTLKIRSTKLEDSAMYFCASRVDGGWGYTFGSGTRLTVV.

The rearrangement links TRBV19 to TRBJ2-1, with a weak D call TRBD2 (7 bases). CDR3 length equals 15 residues. V was trimmed by 8 bases and J by 12 bases, leaving 26 bases between them. The V gene's germline CDR1 is LNHDA and CDR2 SQIVND (reference sequence). CDR3 sequence reads: CASSNGGGAPRAQFF. The DNA of the CDR3 is TGTGCCAGTTCCAACGGAGGGGGGGCCCCGAGGGCGCAGTTCTTC.

The chain joins TRBV10-3 to TRBJ2-5, with 8 bases identical to TRBD2. V dropped 10 bases and J dropped 5; count of bases not matched to a gene: 9. CDR3 length: 13 amino acids. Germline loops: CDR1 ENHRY, CDR2 SYGVKD. The CDR3 DNA follows: TGTGCCACCAAAACGGGGGGGCAGGAGACCCAGTACTTC. It is translated as CATKTGGQETQYF.

This clone was recorded only once. V and J are TRBV6-5 and TRBJ2-5, with no clear D. CDR3 size: 12 residues. CDR1 and CDR2 (germline): MNHEY, SVGAGI. Trimming pared 7 bases from V and 1 base from J, leaving 7 bases between. The CDR3 here is CASTCVQETQYF. CDR3 in DNA: TGTGCCAGCACTTGCGTCCAAGAGACCCAGTACTTC.

This clone was detected only once. The genes are TRBV15 and TRBJ2-7; 12 bases align to TRBD2. With 1 base clipped from V and 6 bases from J, the junction kept 7 bases outside the gene matches. CDR3 length: 16 residues. The germline gives CDR1 LNHNV, CDR2 YYDKDF (reference sequence). The CDR3 DNA reads as TGTGCCACCAGCAGAGGGACTAGCGGGATCCTTAGCGAGCAGTACTTC. It codes for CATSRGTSGILSEQYF.

The CDR3 nucleotides read TGTGCCAGCAGCTTAGCAGGGGCCGGGAATTCACCCCTCCACTTT. This codes for CASSLAGAGNSPLHF. The rearrangement uses TRBV7-2 and TRBJ1-6; TRBD1 might be the D (5 bases). V was trimmed by 0 bases and J by 7 bases, leaving 10 bases between them. This CDR3 is 15 amino acids long. Germline V gene lookup returns CDR1 SGHTA and CDR2 FQGNSA.

The V call is TRBV19, the J call TRBJ1-1; D ambiguous. Germline CDR1 LNHDA, CDR2 SQIVND (reference sequence). Trimming stripped 3 bases from V and 3 bases from J, with 17 bases between. The CDR3 spans 16 residues. CDR3 DNA sequence: TGTGCCAGTAGTATCGCCCTCATAACACCGTACACTGAAGCTTTCTTT. Amino acid sequence: CASSIALITPYTEAFF.

This rearrangement joins TRBV10-3 to TRBJ2-1, with 12 positions matching TRBD2. The V gene's germline CDR1 is ENHRY and CDR2 SYGVKD. The CDR3 sequence is 16 residues long. Unmatched junction bases numbered 12, after V lost 10 bases and J lost 5 bases. This CDR3 reads CATSGTSGSTDNEQFF. Written as DNA, the CDR3 is TGTGCCACCTCAGGGACTAGCGGGTCCACCGACAATGAGCAGTTCTTC.